The 20 T cell receptor beta chains presented below share a single source sample, sequenced in a study of monozygotic twins with inflammatory bowel disease. One entry per CDR3 protein, without DNA, is what TCRdb gives after re-calling the 5' RACE reads. Its table records 200,000 to 250,000 distinct CDR3 sequences. Sequenced material: blood. These receptors were collected from a human donor with ulcerative colitis or Crohn's disease, or a healthy co-twin of an affected twin (not recorded which).

J is TRBJ2-1 and V is TRBV6-5; TCRdb lists TRBD2, though no DNA is available to test this call. The CDR3 has 17 residues. Germline V gene lookup returns CDR1 MNHEY and CDR2 SVGAGI. CDR3 loop: CASSYTRTSLAYNEQFF.

The chain links TRBV6-1 to TRBJ1-4. This CDR3 is built from 14 residues. CDR1 and CDR2 (germline): MNHNS, SASEGT. CDR3 amino acids: CASSHTAFNVKLFF.

V gene TRBV7-9 combines with J gene TRBJ1-4. This CDR3 spans 15 amino acids. CDR1 SEHNR and CDR2 FQNEAQ come from the germline V gene (reference sequence). CDR3 region: CAGSQVLSTNEKLFF.

The CDR3 reads CSARDVASGNQETQYF. The rearrangement links TRBV20-1 to TRBJ2-5; lacking DNA, the TRBD2 call made by TCRdb goes unchecked. CDR1 is DFQATT and CDR2 is SNEGSKA in the germline V gene (reference sequence). This CDR3 has 16 residues.

The chain is built from TRBV18 and TRBJ1-1. Per the germline V gene, CDR1 is KGHSH and CDR2 is LQKENI. This CDR3 has 13 residues. The CDR3 spells CASSLDRNTEAFF.

The CDR3 spells CSASFYNEQFF. This chain connects TRBV20-1 to TRBJ2-1. The CDR3 spans 11 residues. Germline values: CDR1 DFQATT, CDR2 SNEGSKA (reference sequence).

This chain uses TRBV12-3 or TRBV12-4 with TRBJ2-3; TCRdb outputs TRBD2, but without DNA this stays unchecked. This CDR3 is 13 amino acids long. CDR3 protein: CASRDSGTDTQYF.

The rearrangement uses TRBV7-9 and TRBJ1-2. From germline, CDR1 is SEHNR and CDR2 FQNEAQ (reference sequence). The CDR3 loop spans 12 amino acids. CDR3 residues: CASTGGGYGYTF.

The gene calls are TRBV7-2 and TRBJ1-1. This CDR3 has 15 amino acids. In germline, CDR1 is SGHTA, CDR2 FQGNSA. CDR3 in amino acids: CASSFFEGGGTEAFF.

This sequence joins TRBV20-1 and TRBJ1-1; checking the TCRdb D call of TRBD1 is not possible without DNA. This CDR3 is built from 13 residues. Germline-derived CDR1 and CDR2 are DFQATT and SNEGSKA (reference sequence). This CDR3 reads CSAPGPMNTEAFF.

V gene TRBV11-2 combines with J gene TRBJ2-2; TCRdb proposes TRBD2, but this gene call is untestable without DNA. This CDR3 has 18 residues. CDR1 is SGHAT and CDR2 is FQNNGV in the germline V gene. The CDR3 here is CASSWTSFGGRDTGELFF.

The chain is built from TRBV4-2 and TRBJ2-5; TCRdb's D gene call, TRBD2, goes unchecked for lack of DNA. CDR1 is LGHNA, CDR2 YNFKEQ, per germline. The CDR3 extends over 15 amino acids. CDR3: CASSQGTSDQETQYF.

The rearrangement joins TRBV7-9 to TRBJ1-1; TCRdb outputs TRBD1, but without DNA this stays unchecked. CDR1 SEHNR and CDR2 FQNEAQ come from the germline V gene (reference sequence). The CDR3 length is 14 residues. CDR3 sequence reads: CASSLPRGTAEAFF. Together with reference TRBV7-9 and TRBJ1-1, the CDR3 gives the full variable domain: DTGVSQNPRHKITKRGQNVTFRCDPISEHNRLYWYRQTLGQGPEFLTYFQNEAQLEKSRLLSDRFSAERPKGSFSTLEIQRTEQGDSAMYLCASSLPRGTAEAFFGQGTRLTVV.

The chain recombines TRBV29-1 with TRBJ2-1; no DNA is available, so the TRBD1 call from TCRdb remains unchecked. The CDR3 contains 11 residues. Germline V gene lookup returns CDR1 SQVTM and CDR2 ANQGSEA. CDR3 sequence reads: CSVGALNEQFF.

The rearrangement links TRBV10-3 to TRBJ2-1; absent DNA, TCRdb's TRBD1 call cannot be checked. The length of the CDR3 is 16 residues. Germline assignment: CDR1 ENHRY and CDR2 SYGVKD. The CDR3 spells CAISEFRDIRNNEQFF.

This chain connects TRBV6-1 to TRBJ1-3; the TRBD1 assignment by TCRdb is unverifiable without DNA. In germline, CDR1 is MNHNS, CDR2 SASEGT. There are 17 residues in the CDR3. This CDR3 reads CASSPADRAFSGNTIYF.

The CDR3 reads CSAQTPGQGSSGANVLTF. J is TRBJ2-6 and V is TRBV20-1; the TCRdb call, TRBD1, lacks DNA for checking. The CDR3 has 18 amino acids. Germline V lookup: CDR1 DFQATT, CDR2 SNEGSKA (reference sequence).

The chain employs TRBV5-1 and TRBJ2-1. Germline values: CDR1 SGHRS, CDR2 YFSETQ. The CDR3 is 13 amino acids. The chain's CDR3 is CASSLVLMNEQFF.

The chain has TRBV9 and TRBJ2-1; TCRdb reports TRBD2, a call that lacks DNA to check it against. The CDR3 has 15 amino acids. CDR1 SGDLS and CDR2 YYNGEE come from the germline V gene. The CDR3 protein is CASSVKGGRGSEQFF.

The V call is TRBV4-1, the J call TRBJ1-1; TCRdb lists TRBD1, though no DNA is available to test this call. Germline-derived CDR1 and CDR2 are MGHRA and YSYEKL. The CDR3 has 18 amino acids. Here the CDR3 reads CASSQDGPGTGSVTEAFF.